This is a list of T cell receptor beta chains from one sample in a study of regulatory T cells in long-lasting Graves disease. Each CDR3 protein is one row after TCRdb ran MiXCR on the multiplex PCR reads. The sample has about 470,000 distinct CDR3 sequences; 20% to 25% are singletons. The sample here was peripheral blood mononuclear cells (PBMCs), taken when the disease was refractory, from a patient treated with antithyroid drugs. The receptors shown here come from a female donor with Graves disease. CDR3s include the opening cysteine and the closing phenylalanine or tryptophan. D genes are given only for firm matches. Some rows mark clone size as missing; the rest say once, few, many or name a class of expanded clone.

j_gene: TRBJ1-2
abundance: few
v_gene: TRBV29-1
d_gene: .
CDR3nt: TGCAGCGTTGAAGAAGGGGCTGACTATGGCTACACCTTC
CDR3aa: CSVEEGADYGYTF

j_gene: TRBJ1-2
abundance: many
v_gene: TRBV28
d_gene: TRBD1
CDR3nt: TGTGCCAGCAGTGCCCAAGGGGGCGTTAACTATGGCTACACCTTC
CDR3aa: CASSAQGGVNYGYTF

j_gene: TRBJ1-4
abundance: few
v_gene: TRBV3-1
d_gene: .
CDR3nt: TGTGCCAGCAGCCAAGGGGATGGGGCGGGCGAAAAACTGTTTTTT
CDR3aa: CASSQGDGAGEKLFF

j_gene: TRBJ2-7
abundance: many
v_gene: TRBV28
d_gene: .
CDR3nt: TGTGCTAGCCGTACGGGACACCCCTACGAGCAGTACTTC
CDR3aa: CASRTGHPYEQYF

j_gene: TRBJ1-1
abundance: few
v_gene: TRBV29-1
d_gene: TRBD1
CDR3nt: TGCAGCGTTGACGGGACAGGGCTCACTGAAGCTTTCTTT
CDR3aa: CSVDGTGLTEAFF

j_gene: TRBJ2-2
abundance: many
v_gene: TRBV6-1
d_gene: .
CDR3nt: TGTGCCAGCAGTGAAAGACAGGAGAACACCGGGGAGCTGTTTTTT
CDR3aa: CASSERQENTGELFF

j_gene: TRBJ2-7
abundance: few
v_gene: TRBV12-3/TRBV12-4
d_gene: .
CDR3nt: TGTGCCAGCAGTTTAGCCGGGGTTCGCTCCTACGAGCAGTACTTC
CDR3aa: CASSLAGVRSYEQYF

j_gene: TRBJ1-1
abundance: few
v_gene: TRBV25-1
d_gene: .
CDR3nt: TGTGCCAGCAGGACCTACATGAACACTGAAGCTTTCTTT
CDR3aa: CASRTYMNTEAFF

j_gene: TRBJ1-6
abundance: many
v_gene: TRBV7-8
d_gene: .
CDR3nt: TGTGCCAGCAGCTTAGAAGGGCTGGGGAATTCACCCCTCCACTTT
CDR3aa: CASSLEGLGNSPLHF

j_gene: TRBJ2-5
abundance: many
v_gene: TRBV27
d_gene: TRBD2
CDR3nt: TGTGCCAGCAGTTTAGGGACTAGCGGGGAGACCCAGTACTTC
CDR3aa: CASSLGTSGETQYF

j_gene: TRBJ2-7
abundance: few
v_gene: TRBV14
d_gene: TRBD1
CDR3nt: TGTGCCAGCCGAGGACGGGACAGCTACGAGCAGTACTTC
CDR3aa: CASRGRDSYEQYF

j_gene: TRBJ1-3
abundance: .
v_gene: TRBV5-1
d_gene: TRBD1
CDR3nt: TGCGCCAGCAGCTTCGGGACAGGTGGAAACACCATATATTTT
CDR3aa: CASSFGTGGNTIYF

j_gene: TRBJ1-2
abundance: .
v_gene: TRBV7-9
d_gene: .
CDR3nt: TGTGCCAGCAGCTTAGAATACACAGGGTATGGCTACACCTTC
CDR3aa: CASSLEYTGYGYTF

j_gene: TRBJ1-5
abundance: .
v_gene: TRBV6-1
d_gene: .
CDR3nt: TGTGCCAGCACCTACGAGAGTCTCAATCAGCCCCAGCATTTT
CDR3aa: CASTYESLNQPQHF

j_gene: TRBJ2-2
abundance: few
v_gene: TRBV5-6
d_gene: .
CDR3nt: TGTGCCAGCAGCTCCGGGACTTACATCACCGGGGAGCTGTTTTTT
CDR3aa: CASSSGTYITGELFF

j_gene: TRBJ2-2
abundance: many
v_gene: TRBV28
d_gene: TRBD2
CDR3nt: TGTGCCACTAGCGGTGGGGTGGGTCACACCGGGGAGCTGTTTTTT
CDR3aa: CATSGGVGHTGELFF

j_gene: TRBJ2-7
abundance: .
v_gene: TRBV5-5
d_gene: .
CDR3nt: TGTGCCAGCAGCTTGTACGGGCAGATGGCCTACGAGCAGTACTTC
CDR3aa: CASSLYGQMAYEQYF

j_gene: TRBJ1-1
abundance: .
v_gene: TRBV4-2
d_gene: TRBD1
CDR3nt: TGTGCCAGCAGCCTACAGGGGTATGGGGGCACTGAAGCTTTCTTT
CDR3aa: CASSLQGYGGTEAFF

j_gene: TRBJ1-1
abundance: .
v_gene: TRBV7-2
d_gene: TRBD1
CDR3nt: TGTGCCAGCAGCTTAGCGAAGGACAGGGGCCTGTTCTTT
CDR3aa: CASSLAKDRGLFF

j_gene: TRBJ1-1
abundance: many
v_gene: TRBV2
d_gene: .
CDR3nt: TGTGCCAGCAGTGAAGTGGGGGACACTGAAGCTTTCTTT
CDR3aa: CASSEVGDTEAFF